The 24 T cell receptor beta chains presented below share a single source sample, sequenced in a study of blood T cell repertoires in COVID-19. Measured with immunoSEQ multiplex PCR; TCRdb has only the in-frame clones, and not every one. Seen here are about 150,000 clones, about 91% observed once, and the top ten hold approximately 0.95%. Sequenced input: peripheral blood. These receptors were collected from a woman in her fifties or sixties with acute or convalescent COVID-19.

The chain couples TRBV3-1 (or the pseudogene TRBV3-2) to TRBJ2-7; 11 nucleotides align to TRBD2. Looked up from germline, CDR1 is LGHDT and CDR2 is YNNKEL (reference sequence). Germline trimming cut 4 bases from V and 0 bases from J; bases unmatched to any gene: 11. This CDR3 region has 18 residues. CDR3 nucleotides: TGTGCCAGCAGCCGATTGTCTAGCGGGGGGCCGAGCTCCTACGAGCAGTACTTC. Translated: CASSRLSSGGPSSYEQYF.

The chain employs TRBV5-1 and TRBJ1-2; 8 bases are shared with TRBD1. Germline CDR1 is SGHRS and CDR2 is YFSETQ. The CDR3 runs to 14 residues. J gave up 3 bases and V 4 bases, and 5 bases lay outside the gene matches. CDR3 sequence (DNA): TGCGCCAGCAGCCCTGAACAGGGGGACTATGGCTACACCTTC. This translates into CASSPEQGDYGYTF.

The chain combines TRBV7-9 with TRBJ2-3; D is uncertain. This CDR3 has 14 residues. V was pared by 5 bases and J by 2 bases, with 11 bases between. CDR1 and CDR2 (germline): SEHNR, FQNEAQ (reference sequence). CDR3 in amino acids: CASSPGLDTDTQYF. CDR3 nucleotides: TGTGCCAGCAGCCCAGGCCTCGACACAGATACGCAGTATTTT. Combining the CDR3 with reference TRBV7-9 and TRBJ2-3 gives the whole variable domain DTGVSQNPRHKITKRGQNVTFRCDPISEHNRLYWYRQTLGQGPEFLTYFQNEAQLEKSRLLSDRFSAERPKGSFSTLEIQRTEQGDSAMYLCASSPGLDTDTQYFGPGTRLTVL.

Note on this clone: An end of the junction does not agree with germline; a read error may underlie this. This rearrangement joins TRBV5-6 to TRBJ1-2, with D unresolved. In germline, CDR1 is SGHDT, CDR2 YYEEEE. The CDR3 totals 13 residues. The chain's CDR3 is CASSLGSSYGYTF. Here the CDR3 DNA reads TGTGCCAGCAGTTTGGGAAGTAGCTATGGCTACACCTTC.

The rearrangement joins TRBV3-1 (or the pseudogene TRBV3-2) to TRBJ1-5; tentatively, D is TRBD1 (5 bases). The CDR3 has 16 amino acids. V was pared by 1 base and J by 6 bases, with 16 bases between. Germline CDR1 reads LGHDT; CDR2 reads YNNKEL (reference sequence). The CDR3 region is CASSQVPGLVAQPQHF. The CDR3 DNA reads as TGTGCCAGCAGCCAAGTCCCAGGGCTGGTGGCTCAGCCCCAGCATTTT.

The chain uses TRBV5-4 and TRBJ2-2; TRBD2 matches 15 bases. The germline gives CDR1 SGHNT, CDR2 YYREEE (reference sequence). V lost 7 bases to trimming and J lost 6 bases; unmatched junction nucleotides: 7. CDR3 size: 16 residues. The CDR3 loop reads CASGGLAGGHPGELFF. DNA for the CDR3: TGTGCCAGCGGGGGACTAGCGGGGGGCCACCCCGGGGAGCTGTTTTTT.

The genes are TRBV5-1 and TRBJ2-7; possibly TRBD1 for D (5 bases). Trimming shortened V by 0 bases and J by 7 bases, and 14 bases separated the two germline ends. This CDR3 comprises 14 residues. Germline-derived CDR1 and CDR2 are SGHRS and YFSETQ. Here the CDR3 DNA reads TGCGCCAGCAGCTTGGAGCCAGGGCGCTGGGAGCAGTACTTC. Translating gives CASSLEPGRWEQYF.

The chain is built from TRBV5-5 and TRBJ2-3, with 8 bases identical to TRBD2. The V gene's germline CDR1 is SGHKS and CDR2 YYEKEE (reference sequence). This CDR3 comprises 17 residues. The V and J ends lost 4 bases and 1 base, in that order; junction bases with no gene match: 11. The CDR3 nucleotides read TGTGCCAGCAGCCCGTCTCGGGGGGGAGGGGGCACAGATACGCAGTATTTT. The encoded protein is CASSPSRGGGGTDTQYF.

This chain joins TRBV5-1 and TRBJ2-3; no clear D. Trimming took off 0 bases at V and 0 bases at J, with 8 bases between the two ends. The CDR3 consists of 15 residues. The germline V gene encodes CDR1 SGHRS and CDR2 YFSETQ. The CDR3 sequence is CASSLEVTSTDTQYF. The CDR3 DNA sequence: TGCGCCAGCAGCTTGGAAGTAACTAGCACAGATACGCAGTATTTT.

V is TRBV6-5 and J is TRBJ2-7; 10 bases agree with TRBD2. The CDR3 extends over 15 amino acids. Looked up from germline, CDR1 is MNHEY and CDR2 is SVGAGI. V shed 6 bases and J 2 bases; nucleotides not matched to a gene: 7. The CDR3 DNA reads as TGTGCCAGCAGACTGCTAGCGGGGGTGACCTACGAGCAGTACTTC. Encoded protein: CASRLLAGVTYEQYF.

The rearrangement uses TRBV30 and TRBJ1-5, with D possibly being TRBD1 (6 bases). Trimming shortened V by 1 base and J by 2 bases, and 6 bases separated the two germline ends. Germline CDR1 is GTSNPN and CDR2 is SVGIG (reference sequence). CDR3 size: 13 residues. The chain's CDR3 is CAWSGQGNQPQHF. The CDR3, as DNA: TGTGCCTGGAGTGGACAGGGCAATCAGCCCCAGCATTTT.

The chain links TRBV30 to TRBJ2-3, with 11 positions matching TRBD1. The germline CDR1 and CDR2 sequences are GTSNPN and SVGIG (reference sequence). This CDR3 region has 15 residues. J was trimmed by 4 bases and V by 0 bases; bases with no gene match: 3. The CDR3 spells CAWSVGQGASDTQYF. CDR3 in DNA: TGTGCCTGGAGTGTTGGACAGGGGGCATCAGATACGCAGTATTTT. Drawing the rest from reference TRBV30 and TRBJ2-3, the complete variable domain is SQTIHQWPATLVQPVGSPLSLECTVEGTSNPNLYWYRQAAGRGLQLLFYSVGIGQISSEVPQNLSASRPQDRQFILSSKKLLLSDSGFYLCAWSVGQGASDTQYFGPGTRLTVL.

This chain links TRBV9 with TRBJ2-3; a possible D gene is TRBD2 (6 bases). The V gene lost 3 bases and the J gene lost 4 bases, with 12 bases spanning the gap. CDR3 length equals 14 residues. CDR1 and CDR2 (germline): SGDLS, YYNGEE. This CDR3 is CASSATTSPDTQYF. CDR3 nucleotide sequence: TGTGCCAGCAGCGCTACCACTAGCCCAGATACGCAGTATTTT. The full variable domain, rest sourced from reference TRBV9 and TRBJ2-3, is DSGVTQTPKHLITATGQRVTLRCSPRSGDLSVYWYQQSLDQGLQFLIQYYNGEERAKGNILERFSAQQFPDLHSELNLSSLELGDSALYFCASSATTSPDTQYFGPGTRLTVL.

This chain connects TRBV7-2 to TRBJ1-1; 7 nucleotides line up with TRBD1. This CDR3 is built from 15 residues. J lost 4 bases, V lost 2 bases, and 7 bases had no gene match. The germline V gene has CDR1 SGHTA and CDR2 FQGNSA. CDR3 residues: CASSLPRGMGTEAFF. The CDR3 region has the DNA TGTGCCAGCAGCTTACCCAGGGGGATGGGCACTGAAGCTTTCTTT.

The J gene is TRBJ2-7, the V gene TRBV30; no clear D gene. Germline CDR1 and CDR2: GTSNPN and SVGIG (reference sequence). V shed 1 base and J shed 3 bases, with 16 bases lying between them. CDR3 length: 15 residues. As DNA, the CDR3 is TGTGCCTGGAGTGGGCAGACTCGACGGATCTACGAGCAGTACTTC. Protein sequence: CAWSGQTRRIYEQYF.

The chain employs TRBV5-1 and TRBJ2-3; the D is unclear. This CDR3 is built from 12 residues. V gave up 4 bases and J gave up 0 bases, with 3 bases separating them. Germline lookup yields CDR1 SGHRS and CDR2 YFSETQ. The CDR3 sequence is CASSRSTDTQYF. CDR3 sequence (DNA): TGCGCCAGCAGCCGGAGCACAGATACGCAGTATTTT.

The chain recombines TRBV6-5 with TRBJ2-2; 8 nucleotides agree with TRBD2. After removal of 5 bases from V and 1 base from J, the junction contained 3 bases not matched to a gene. Germline V gene lookup returns CDR1 MNHEY and CDR2 SVGAGI. This CDR3 contains 15 residues. The CDR3 nucleotides are TGTGCCAGCAGTCTGACTAGCGAGAACACCGGGGAGCTGTTTTTT. Protein product: CASSLTSENTGELFF.

The V call is TRBV11-2, the J call TRBJ2-2; D is uncertain. CDR1 SGHAT and CDR2 FQNNGV come from the germline V gene. The CDR3 extends over 14 amino acids. V lost 5 bases to trimming and J lost 2 bases, with 9 bases between them. CDR3 in DNA: TGTGCCAGCAGCCCGGGTTTCAACACCGGGGAGCTGTTTTTT. This encodes CASSPGFNTGELFF.

This CDR3 reads CASSPGLFTGELFF. The CDR3 DNA is TGTGCCAGCAGCCCGGGACTTTTCACCGGGGAGCTGTTTTTT. The chain links TRBV3-1 (or the pseudogene TRBV3-2) to TRBJ2-2, with D possibly TRBD2 on 6 matching bases. V lost 4 bases and J lost 4, with 10 bases in between. Germline V CDR1 and CDR2: LGHDT, YNNKEL (reference sequence). This CDR3 has 14 amino acids.

The chain uses TRBV18 and TRBJ2-6; D is uncertain. Trimming took off 2 bases at V and 1 base at J, with 6 bases between the two ends. The CDR3 contains 15 residues. The germline V gene has CDR1 KGHSH and CDR2 LQKENI. The CDR3 DNA reads TGTGCCAGCTCACCAATCTTGTCTGGGGCCAACGTCCTGACTTTC. This codes for CASSPILSGANVLTF.

The chain uses TRBV5-1 and TRBJ2-2; possibly TRBD2 for D (6 bases). This CDR3 comprises 14 residues. Trimming cost V 1 base and J 7 bases, with 11 bases left between them. Germline CDR1 reads SGHRS; CDR2 reads YFSETQ. The CDR3 reads CASSLIGEVGELFF. The CDR3 DNA follows: TGCGCCAGCAGCTTGATTGGGGAGGTCGGGGAGCTGTTTTTT.

This sequence joins TRBV24-1 and TRBJ2-2; 9 nucleotides align to TRBD1. The CDR3 runs to 16 residues. Germline values: CDR1 KGHDR, CDR2 SFDVKD. Losses at the gene ends were 4 bases for V and 4 bases for J; bases not matched to a gene: 6. The CDR3 region has the DNA TGTGCCACCAGTGACTCCGGGACAGGGCGCACCGGGGAGCTGTTTTTT. This codes for CATSDSGTGRTGELFF.

This clone occurred a few times. The chain links TRBV28 to TRBJ1-5; no clear D gene. The ends were cut back, 3 bases at V and 3 bases at J, with 12 bases in the middle. The germline CDR1 and CDR2 sequences are MDHEN and SYDVKM. The CDR3 runs 15 residues. CDR3 DNA: TGTGCCAGCAGTTTGCCCGGACTGTTCAATCAGCCCCAGCATTTT. Its translation: CASSLPGLFNQPQHF.

This sequence joins TRBV9 and TRBJ2-1, with no clear D. With 1 base removed from V and 2 bases from J, the gap between germline ends came to 10 bases. Germline V CDR1 and CDR2: SGDLS, YYNGEE. The CDR3 is made up of 15 amino acids. The CDR3 DNA reads as TGTGCCAGCAGCGTAAATAGCCAGACCTACAATGAGCAGTTCTTC. This translates into CASSVNSQTYNEQFF.